The 5 T cell receptor beta chains in this list originate from one sample, sequenced in a study of blood T cell repertoires in COVID-19. Sequenced by immunoSEQ multiplex PCR; TCRdb stores in-frame clones only, minus some. This table has hundreds of thousands of clones, approximately 88% appearing once. Source material: peripheral blood. These receptor sequences come from a woman aged 45-60 years with COVID-19, enrolled during active disease.

This chain links TRBV12-5 with TRBJ2-7, with 8 positions matching TRBD2. The CDR3 spans 16 residues. Germline CDR1 and CDR2: LGHNT and FRNRAP. V was pared by 0 bases and J by 2 bases, with 6 bases of the junction left unmatched. Written as DNA, the CDR3 is TGTGCTAGTGGTTTGGTATCGGGGGGGGAAACCTACGAGCAGTACTTC. Translating it yields CASGLVSGGETYEQYF.

The chain employs TRBV27 and TRBJ2-5; D remains ambiguous. This CDR3 has 14 amino acids. The germline V and J ends were trimmed by 0 bases and 2 bases, with 7 bases remaining between them. The germline V gene has CDR1 MNHEY and CDR2 SMNVEV (reference sequence). The CDR3 protein is CASSLSVYQETQYF. CDR3 nucleotides: TGTGCCAGCAGTTTATCTGTATATCAAGAGACCCAGTACTTC.

This chain connects TRBV5-1 to TRBJ1-1, with D unclear. Germline-derived CDR1 and CDR2 are SGHRS and YFSETQ. Deletions cut 4 bases from V and 1 base from J, with 11 bases between. CDR3 length: 14 residues. CDR3 in DNA: TGCGCCAGCAGCCCCCGGGGTGGGAACACTGAAGCTTTCTTT. It encodes CASSPRGGNTEAFF.

This clone was counted once. This rearrangement joins TRBV24-1 to TRBJ2-3; 10 bases agree with TRBD2. This CDR3 has 16 residues. With 1 base clipped from V and 3 bases from J, the junction kept 3 bases outside the gene matches. Germline loops: CDR1 KGHDR, CDR2 SFDVKD. CDR3 bases: TGTGCCACCAGTGATTTCCTAGCGGGGGTTACAGATACGCAGTATTTT. Protein sequence: CATSDFLAGVTDTQYF.

This chain uses TRBV10-3 with TRBJ2-3, with unresolved D. Per germline, CDR1 ENHRY and CDR2 SYGVKD. The ends were cut back, 10 bases at V and 0 bases at J, with 17 bases in the middle. The CDR3 has 15 residues. Here the CDR3 reads CATRGAKNSTDTQYF. For the CDR3, the DNA is TGTGCCACCCGAGGAGCCAAAAATAGCACAGATACGCAGTATTTT.